This T cell receptor beta chain stems from a study of shared clonotypes between healthy human individuals (dated by TCRdb to 2019 to 2021). For the wider study: The cohort included three men and a couple of women between 18 and 49 years of age. Per donor, leukapheresis produced somewhere between about 0.85 and 9.5 billion PBMCs. Blood TCR repertoires of five healthy adults were deeply sequenced to estimate repertoire size and the extent of clonotype sharing between individuals. Different laboratories and diverse techniques were used to prepare libraries and sequence TCR repertoires, to increase sequencing depth and limit assay-specific biases. Broader findings and caveats from the paper: Because the study included a small number of donors, the genetic and exposure-history diversity represented was limited. Based on pairwise subsampling, the degree of clonotype sharing among donors was expected to be affected by sequencing depth. Sampling was limited to blood, and TCR repertoires in tissue likely differ from TCR repertoires in blood.

In this sample, this clone turned up a few times. What this receptor recognizes is not known. No qualities accompany the bases; no much larger clone lies one base away. TCR CDR3 regions were amplified from genomic DNA by multiplex PCR using the deep immunoSEQ assay. Extracted genomic DNA from each cell subset was distributed evenly across all wells of several immunoSEQ 96-well plates, and each plate was treated as a replicate. Each replicate PCR for unsorted PBMC received about 0.3 ug genomic DNA, equal to about 30,000 T cell genomes. Ten immunoSEQ deep assay plates were used to sequence the unsorted PBMC genomic DNA. Purified libraries were quantified with a Qubit 3.0 fluorometer, sized on a Bioanalyzer 2100, and re-quantified with the KAPA Library Quantification kit. Each immunoSEQ 96-well plate was sequenced on its own single-read 150-cycle Illumina NextSeq 550 flow cell. From the authors' description of their analysis: The immunoSEQ output contained only junctional sequences without quality scores, so filtering could not match that applied to full-length reads. Sequences were annotated with PyIR, a Python wrapper for IgBLAST v1.9, using IMGT germline references to assign V/J genes and CDR3. Reads with weak V/J assignments (E-value above 1e-6), missing CDR3, stop codons, out-of-frame junctions, or ambiguous translated residues were removed. V3J clonotypes were defined as sequences sharing an identical inferred V gene, J gene, and CDR3 amino acid sequence. Percentage overlap between repertoires was computed as shared unique clonotypes divided by the size of the smaller repertoire. Three approaches were used to assess repertoire richness: RTK rarefaction, the Chao1 estimator, and Recon v2.1 estimates of unobserved clonotypes. Held by TCRdb, this immuneACCESS table contains in-frame sequences only and omits some clones. Under half of the omission traces to an unresolved V gene where checked; the cause of the rest is unknown. The V and J calls and clone size were taken over from that table, and D and trimming were inferred from the DNA. The sample profile shows 530,000 or so clones; approximately 79% of them were found once. Around 12% of the sample goes to the ten largest clones.

Measured from the cysteine to the phenylalanine, the CDR3 is 14 residues long. The DNA shown is the 42-base CDR3, in frame from base 1. The germline ends are 14 bases apart after V is trimmed by 5 bases and J by 6 bases. CDR1 SGHTA and CDR2 FQGNSA were looked up in the germline V gene. The donors were healthy, HIV-negative adults with no recently reported acute infections or vaccinations. Every donor was a Caucasian adult residing in Nashville, Tennessee, USA. For unsorted samples, tens of millions of PBMCs were counted, and genomic DNA was extracted using the QIAamp DNA Blood Mini kit. Blood was obtained by leukapheresis, after which PBMCs were separated by Ficoll-Histopaque density gradient centrifugation and cryopreserved in liquid nitrogen vapor phase.

The rearranged segments are TRBV7-2 and TRBJ2-4; TRBD1 is a weak D gene call, 5 bases matching. The TCR originated in a woman aged 40 to 50 in good health. Some clones in this sample may be carry-over from other donors' samples. The sample comprised PBMCs. In nucleotide form, the sequence is TGTGCCAGCAGCCATACTGGCAGGGTAAACATTCAGTACTTC. Its protein product is CASSHTGRVNIQYF.